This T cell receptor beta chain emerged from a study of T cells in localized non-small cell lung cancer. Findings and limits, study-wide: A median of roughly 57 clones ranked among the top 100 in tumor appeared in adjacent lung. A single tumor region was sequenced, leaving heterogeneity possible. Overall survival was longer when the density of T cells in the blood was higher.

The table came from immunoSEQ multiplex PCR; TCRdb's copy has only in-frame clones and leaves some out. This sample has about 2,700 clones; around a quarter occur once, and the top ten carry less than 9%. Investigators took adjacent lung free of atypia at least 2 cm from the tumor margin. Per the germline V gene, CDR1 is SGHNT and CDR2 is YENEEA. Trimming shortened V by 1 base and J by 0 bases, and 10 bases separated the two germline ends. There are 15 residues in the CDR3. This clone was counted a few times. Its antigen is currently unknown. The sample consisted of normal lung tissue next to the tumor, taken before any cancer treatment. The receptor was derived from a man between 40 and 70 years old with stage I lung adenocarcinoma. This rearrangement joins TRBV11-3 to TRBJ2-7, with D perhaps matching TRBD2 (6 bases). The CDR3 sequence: CASSLGGLGSYEQYF. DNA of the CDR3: TGTGCCAGCAGCTTAGGGGGACTGGGCTCCTACGAGCAGTACTTC.